Reported below is one TCR beta chain. The antigen is unknown. This sample is part of a study of cytomegalovirus exposure and HLA in healthy donors. General observations from the study: There was a cluster of highly shared sequence variants that was likely a sequencing artifact. Most subjects had HLA-A and HLA-B alleles reportedly predicted accurately by TCR beta sequences. Among immune exposure information, only CMV serostatus was available. Later on, a genetic analysis was performed. It linked a missense variant in DCLRE1C with V- and J-gene trimming of TCR beta.

The CDR3 is made up of 14 amino acids. Germline V CDR1 and CDR2: GTSNPN, SVGIG (reference sequence). Primers: 60 Vbeta forward and 13 Jbeta reverse. Using immunoSEQ multiplex PCR, the repertoire was profiled, and TCRdb retains in-frame clones only, with some absent. In the table there are 150,000 to 200,000 clones, approximately 84% of which are singletons. The sample taken for sequencing was PBMCs. The V call is TRBV30, the J call TRBJ2-5; 8 bases fit TRBD2. The J call is in doubt because the DNA end fits TRBJ2-7 better. The sequence was obtained from a girl under three years old in good health and CMV-seronegative. The CDR3 nucleotides are TGTGCCTGGAGTGGACTAGCGAGCTCCTACGAGCAGTACTTC. This sequence encodes CAWSGLASSYEQYF.